One and the same sample provided the 14 T cell receptor beta chains below, sequenced in a study of blood T cell repertoires in COVID-19. The table came from immunoSEQ multiplex PCR; TCRdb's copy has only in-frame clones and leaves some out. The table includes about 80,000 clones, around 82% detected once. The sequencing input was peripheral blood. The source of these receptors is a human donor in a cohort sampled during active COVID-19.

V and J are TRBV14 and TRBJ1-4, with a possible D match to TRBD1 (5 bases). CDR3 size: 16 residues. In germline, CDR1 is SGHDN, CDR2 FVKESK. V lost 1 base and J 2 bases, leaving 11 bases between the germline ends. CDR3 nucleotides: TGTGCCAGCAGCCAAGGGACAACCGCGACTAATGAAAAACTGTTTTTT. This encodes CASSQGTTATNEKLFF.

This chain connects TRBV19 to TRBJ1-2; 9 bases agree with TRBD1. V was clipped by 5 bases and J by 10 bases; unmatched bases: 8. The CDR3 spans 13 residues. Germline CDR1 and CDR2: LNHDA and SQIVND (reference sequence). The CDR3 DNA follows: TGTGCCAGTAGTCTCGGGACAGGGATACACTACACCTTC. This sequence encodes CASSLGTGIHYTF.

On this clone: The sample contains more than one DNA sequence encoding this CDR3. J is TRBJ1-5 and V is TRBV19, with TRBD1 as a possible D gene (6 bases). Per germline, CDR1 LNHDA and CDR2 SQIVND (reference sequence). CDR3 length: 15 amino acids. Deletions cut 3 bases from V and 5 bases from J, with 14 bases between. CDR3 protein: CASSIDRRGDQPQHF. The CDR3 DNA sequence: TGTGCCAGTAGTATTGACAGGCGAGGTGATCAGCCCCAGCATTTT.

This clone was observed once. The gene calls are TRBV19 and TRBJ2-7; 13 positions agree with TRBD2. The CDR3 is 16 amino acids. CDR1 and CDR2 (germline): LNHDA, SQIVND (reference sequence). The V segment lost 9 bases and the J segment 2 bases; nucleotides outside the gene matches: 10. CDR3 loop: CASRQKLAGGPYEQYF. The CDR3 region has the DNA TGTGCCAGCCGCCAAAAACTAGCGGGGGGGCCCTACGAGCAGTACTTC.

As for this clone: The same CDR3 can be traced to other DNA sequences in this sample. The J gene is TRBJ2-5, the V gene TRBV7-2; D gene uncertain. The ends were cut back, 6 bases at V and 7 bases at J, with 15 bases in the middle. Per the germline V gene, CDR1 is SGHTA and CDR2 is FQGNSA. The CDR3 consists of 13 residues. CDR3 nucleotides: TGTGCCAGCAGGGCAGCCCGACCGGGGACCCAGTACTTC. Protein product: CASRAARPGTQYF.

The sample holds a few counts of this clone. V usage is TRBV9 and J usage is TRBJ1-3; unclear D gene. This CDR3 is 15 amino acids long. V was shortened by 4 bases and J by 0 bases, with 11 bases between the two germline ends. Germline-derived CDR1 and CDR2 are SGDLS and YYNGEE. CDR3: CASSREPHSGNTIYF. CDR3 bases: TGTGCCAGCAGCAGGGAGCCCCACTCTGGAAACACCATATATTTT.

V gene TRBV30 combines with J gene TRBJ2-7; maybe TRBD2 (5 bases). Germline loops: CDR1 GTSNPN, CDR2 SVGIG (reference sequence). This CDR3 is 15 amino acids long. V shed 0 bases and J shed 3 bases, with 15 bases lying between them. DNA of the CDR3: TGTGCCTGGAGTGTAGGTCGGGGAGTCGGCTACGAGCAGTACTTC. The encoded protein is CAWSVGRGVGYEQYF.

This clone is a singleton in its sample. The CDR3 here is CASSLLLGLPSGTEAFF. The CDR3 DNA sequence: TGTGCCAGCAGCTTACTTCTCGGCCTGCCTTCGGGCACTGAAGCTTTCTTT. V gene TRBV7-2 combines with J gene TRBJ1-1; no firm D call. The CDR3 consists of 17 residues. V was pared by 2 bases and J by 4 bases, with 20 bases between. CDR1 and CDR2 from the germline V gene are SGHTA and FQGNSA.

This chain joins TRBV7-9 and TRBJ1-2; TRBD1 aligns across 8 bases. Trimming took 6 bases from V and 8 from J; bases not matched to a gene: 8. The CDR3 has 13 amino acids. CDR1 is SEHNR, CDR2 FQNEAQ, per germline (reference sequence). The CDR3 DNA reads as TGTGCCAGCAGACTGCAGGGGGCTGGCGGCTACACCTTC. Its translation is CASRLQGAGGYTF.

This clone was detected a few times. The rearrangement uses TRBV21-1 and TRBJ1-1; TRBD1, the D gene given by the table, was not confirmed from the DNA. TRBV21-1 corresponds to a pseudogene. This CDR3 spans 14 amino acids. This CDR3 is CASSPSGENTEAFF. DNA for the CDR3: TGTGCCAGCAGTCCCTCAGGGGAGAACACTGAAGCTTTCTTT.

The V call is TRBV20-1, the J call TRBJ2-7; D gene unclear. The CDR3 runs 11 residues. CDR1 and CDR2 from the germline V gene are DFQATT and SNEGSKA (reference sequence). The ends were cut back, 5 bases at V and 4 bases at J, with 9 bases in the middle. The CDR3 region is CSARPGYEQYF. The CDR3 bases are TGCAGTGCTCGTCCCGGTTACGAGCAGTACTTC.

This rearrangement joins TRBV11-2 to TRBJ2-4, with 7 bases that match TRBD2. V shed 7 bases, J shed 0 bases, and the junction held 6 bases outside the gene matches. CDR3 size: 15 residues. Germline V CDR1 and CDR2: SGHAT, FQNNGV. Here the CDR3 reads CASTLSGGAKNIQYF. The DNA of the CDR3 is TGTGCCAGCACCCTCTCGGGGGGAGCCAAAAACATTCAGTACTTC.

This sequence joins TRBV10-2 and TRBJ1-6; D unresolved. V lost 2 bases to trimming and J lost 3 bases, with 8 bases between them. Germline V lookup: CDR1 WSHSY, CDR2 SAAADI. The CDR3 extends over 15 amino acids. The CDR3 is CASSESPHYNSPLHF. The CDR3 DNA sequence: TGCGCCAGCAGTGAGAGCCCGCACTATAATTCACCCCTCCACTTT.

The chain links TRBV2 to TRBJ1-2, with TRBD1 matching over 7 bases. The CDR3 extends over 15 amino acids. From germline, CDR1 is SNHLY and CDR2 FYNNEI. Losses at the gene ends were 5 bases for V and 4 bases for J; bases not matched to a gene: 10. The CDR3 reads CASSSRDSNIYGYTF. DNA for the CDR3: TGTGCCAGCAGTTCCCGGGACAGTAATATCTATGGCTACACCTTC.